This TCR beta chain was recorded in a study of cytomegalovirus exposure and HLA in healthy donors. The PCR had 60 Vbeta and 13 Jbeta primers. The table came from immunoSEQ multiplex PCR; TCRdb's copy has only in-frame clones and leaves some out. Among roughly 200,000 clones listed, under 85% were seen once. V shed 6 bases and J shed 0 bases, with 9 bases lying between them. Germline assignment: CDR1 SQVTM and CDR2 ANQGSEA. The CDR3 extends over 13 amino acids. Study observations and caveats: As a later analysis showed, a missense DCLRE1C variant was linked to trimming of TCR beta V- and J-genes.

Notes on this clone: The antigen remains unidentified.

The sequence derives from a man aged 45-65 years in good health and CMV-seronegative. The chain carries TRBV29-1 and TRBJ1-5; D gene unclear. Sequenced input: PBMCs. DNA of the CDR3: TGCAGCGTCGCTTTTAGTAGCAATCAGCCCCAGCATTTT. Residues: CSVAFSSNQPQHF.